In its sample, the clone carrying this T cell receptor (beta chain) was seen many times. The target antigen is unknown. This entry is derived from a study of T cells in Graves' hyperthyroidism and ophthalmopathy. Study findings and constraints: Within blood appeared most thyroid clonotypes that had expanded above 0.001. The model anticipated ophthalmopathy a median approximately 6.7 months pre-onset.

The study left out patients who had uncontrolled infection, other autoimmune disease, pregnancy or lactation. Isolation of PBMCs was performed on around 9.3 ml fresh peripheral blood. Amplification targeted TCR beta CDR3 regions from RNA transcripts. An initial round of RT-PCR targeting the TCR CDR3 relied on the HTBI primer set. A single record per CDR3 protein comes from TCRdb applying MiXCR to the multiplex PCR reads. This table holds over 350,000 distinct CDR3 sequences, about an eighth found once. The CDR3 runs to 15 residues. V was clipped by 7 bases and J by 1 base, with 16 bases between them. This clonotype was obtained from a man in his fifties or sixties with Graves' ophthalmopathy. Material for sequencing was blood. The V and J genes are TRBV12-3 or TRBV12-4 and TRBJ1-1; D is uncertain. CDR3 DNA sequence: TGTGCCAGCACCCGCCCCGGGCTCCCGAACACTGAAGCTTTCTTT. Amino acid sequence: CASTRPGLPNTEAFF.